This T cell receptor beta chain was observed in a study of memory CD4+ T cells and cytomegalovirus serostatus. Study background: Of the healthy Belgian adults, 9 or 10 were CMV seropositive and more than 20 seronegative.

Single viable CD3+CD4+CD8-CD45RO+ cells were sorted as the memory CD4+ T cells. Sequenced by immunoSEQ multiplex PCR; TCRdb stores in-frame clones only, minus some. This table holds 50,000 to 75,000 clones, roughly four fifths found once. General study points: CMV serostatus prediction reached median AUC 0.95, or 0.91 with US-trained model.

Worth noting for this clone: Its antigen remains unknown.

V was cut by 3 bases and J by 4 bases, with 10 bases left in between. Germline V gene lookup returns CDR1 SGHRS and CDR2 YFSETQ. The length of the CDR3 is 14 residues. Sequencing input: memory CD4+ T cells from blood. The sequence came from an adult in good health and CMV-seronegative. The V and J genes are TRBV5-1 and TRBJ2-2; unclear D gene. The CDR3 reads CASSYRPGTGELFF. The CDR3 DNA is TGCGCCAGCAGCTACCGACCCGGCACCGGGGAGCTGTTTTTT. Full variable domain (remainder filled in from reference TRBV5-1 and TRBJ2-2): KAGVTQTPRYLIKTRGQQVTLSCSPISGHRSVSWYQQTPGQGLQFLFEYFSETQRNKGNFPGRFSGRQFSNSRSEMNVSTLELGDSALYLCASSYRPGTGELFFGEGSRLTVL.